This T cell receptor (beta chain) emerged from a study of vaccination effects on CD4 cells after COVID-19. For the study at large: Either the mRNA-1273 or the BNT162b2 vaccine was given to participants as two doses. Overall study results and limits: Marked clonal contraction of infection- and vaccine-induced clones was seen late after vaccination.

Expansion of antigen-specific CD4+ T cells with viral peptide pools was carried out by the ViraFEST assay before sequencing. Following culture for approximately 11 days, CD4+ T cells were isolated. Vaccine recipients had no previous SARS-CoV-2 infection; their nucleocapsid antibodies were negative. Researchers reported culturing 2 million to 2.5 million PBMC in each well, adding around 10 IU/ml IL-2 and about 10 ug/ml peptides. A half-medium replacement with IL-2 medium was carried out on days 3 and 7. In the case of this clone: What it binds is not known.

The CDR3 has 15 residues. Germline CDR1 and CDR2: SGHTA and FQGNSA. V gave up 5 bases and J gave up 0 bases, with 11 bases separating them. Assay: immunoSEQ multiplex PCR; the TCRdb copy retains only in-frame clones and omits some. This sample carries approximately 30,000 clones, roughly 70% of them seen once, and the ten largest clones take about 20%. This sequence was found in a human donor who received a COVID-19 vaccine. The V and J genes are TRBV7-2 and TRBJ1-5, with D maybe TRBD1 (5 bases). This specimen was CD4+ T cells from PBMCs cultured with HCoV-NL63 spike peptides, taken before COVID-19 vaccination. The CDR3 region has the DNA TGTGCCAGCAGCCGGGACCCTCATAGCAATCAGCCCCAGCATTTT. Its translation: CASSRDPHSNQPQHF.